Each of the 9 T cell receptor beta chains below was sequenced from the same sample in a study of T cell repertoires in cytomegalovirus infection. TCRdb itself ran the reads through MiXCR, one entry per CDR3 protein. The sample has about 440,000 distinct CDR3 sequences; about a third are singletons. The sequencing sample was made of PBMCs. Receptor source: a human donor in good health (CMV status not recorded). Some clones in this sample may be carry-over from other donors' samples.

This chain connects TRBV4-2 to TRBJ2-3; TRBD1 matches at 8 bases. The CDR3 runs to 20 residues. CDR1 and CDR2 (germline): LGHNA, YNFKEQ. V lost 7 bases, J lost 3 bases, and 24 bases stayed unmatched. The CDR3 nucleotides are TGTGCCAGCACCCAGAATGCCCGAACAGGGGGAGCTTGGGGGACAGATACGCAGTATTTT. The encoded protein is CASTQNARTGGAWGTDTQYF.

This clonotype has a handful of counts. CDR3 nucleotides: TGTGCCAGCAGCACAACAGGTGTTCCCACCTATGGCTACACCTTC. Translation: CASSTTGVPTYGYTF. The chain links TRBV9 to TRBJ1-2; D may be TRBD1 (5 bases). Germline V gives CDR1 SGDLS, CDR2 YYNGEE. V gave up 4 bases and J gave up 4 bases, with 17 bases separating them. CDR3 size: 15 residues.

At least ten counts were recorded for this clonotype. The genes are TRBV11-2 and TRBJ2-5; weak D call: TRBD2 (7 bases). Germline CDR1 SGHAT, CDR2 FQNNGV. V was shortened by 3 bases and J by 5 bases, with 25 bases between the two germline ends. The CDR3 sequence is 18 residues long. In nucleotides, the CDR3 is TGTGCCAGCAGCTTTAGGTCGATCAGGGGCGGGGGTCGGGAGACCCAGTACTTC. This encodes CASSFRSIRGGGRETQYF.

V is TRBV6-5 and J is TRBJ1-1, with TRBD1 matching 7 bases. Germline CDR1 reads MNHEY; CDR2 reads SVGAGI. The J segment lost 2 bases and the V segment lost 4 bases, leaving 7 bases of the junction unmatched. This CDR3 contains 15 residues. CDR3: CASSFHSGGNTEAFF. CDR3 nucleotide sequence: TGTGCCAGCAGTTTCCACTCAGGGGGAAACACTGAAGCTTTCTTT.

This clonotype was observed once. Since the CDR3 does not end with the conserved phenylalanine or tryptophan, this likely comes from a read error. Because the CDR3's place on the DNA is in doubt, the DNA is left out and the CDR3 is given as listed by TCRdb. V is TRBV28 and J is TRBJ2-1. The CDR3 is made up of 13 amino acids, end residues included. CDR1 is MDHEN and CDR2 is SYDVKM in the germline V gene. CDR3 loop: CASSDSSYNEQLL.

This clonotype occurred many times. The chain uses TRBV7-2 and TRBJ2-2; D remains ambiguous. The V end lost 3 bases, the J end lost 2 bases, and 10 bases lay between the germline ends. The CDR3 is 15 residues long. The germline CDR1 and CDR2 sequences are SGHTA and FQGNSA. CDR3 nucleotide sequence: TGTGCCAGCAGCTTTGGTCAGTTAAACACCGGGGAGCTGTTTTTT. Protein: CASSFGQLNTGELFF.

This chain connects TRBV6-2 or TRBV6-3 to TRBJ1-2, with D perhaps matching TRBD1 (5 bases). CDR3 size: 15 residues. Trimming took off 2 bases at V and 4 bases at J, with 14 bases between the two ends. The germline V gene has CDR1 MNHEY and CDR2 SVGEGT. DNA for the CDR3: TGTGCCAGCAGTTACGAGGAGGGGTTACGCTATGGCTACACCTTC. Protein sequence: CASSYEEGLRYGYTF.

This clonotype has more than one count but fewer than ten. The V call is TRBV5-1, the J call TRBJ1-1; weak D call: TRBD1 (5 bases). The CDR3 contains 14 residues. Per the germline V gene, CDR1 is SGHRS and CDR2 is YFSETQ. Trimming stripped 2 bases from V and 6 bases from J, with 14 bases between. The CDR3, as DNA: TGCGCCAGCAGCTTCACGGGGGTAGAGGCTGAAGCTTTCTTT. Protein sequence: CASSFTGVEAEAFF.

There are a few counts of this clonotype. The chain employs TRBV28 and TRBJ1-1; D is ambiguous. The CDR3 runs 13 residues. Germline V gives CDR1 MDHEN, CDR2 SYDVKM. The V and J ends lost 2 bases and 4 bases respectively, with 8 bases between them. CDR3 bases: TGTGCCAGCAGTTTACCAAGAACCACTGAAGCTTTCTTT. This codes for CASSLPRTTEAFF.